Described below is a single T cell receptor (beta chain) sequence and its context. The antigen is unknown. CD4+ T cells from unexposed donors were obtained before the COVID-19 pandemic (2011-2018). The cells were cultured for 10 days before CD4+ T cells were isolated. Unexposed-donor CD4+ T cells were probed with SARS-CoV-2 S/N and four cold-coronavirus spikes, cells permitting. PBMCs were plated at two million per well in IL-2-containing medium. Half the medium was replaced with IL-2 medium on days 3 and 7. The data stem from a study of CD4 T cells in relation to SARS-CoV-2 and coronaviruses. Study summary: Controls used an HIV-1 Nef peptide pool or no peptide.

The trim removed 2 bases at V and 0 bases at J, leaving 13 bases unmatched. There are 18 residues in the CDR3. CDR1 and CDR2 from the germline V gene are GTSNPN and SVGIG (reference sequence). Generated by immunoSEQ multiplex PCR, the TCRdb table keeps only in-frame clones and is missing some. This table holds approximately 20,000 clones, 76% found once. The specimen was CD4+ T cells from PBMCs, cultured in vitro. This clonotype was obtained from a human donor in good health. V usage is TRBV30 and J usage is TRBJ1-5; 7 nucleotides line up with TRBD1. The CDR3 nucleotides are TGTGCCTGGAGTAAGGGGGCGCGTATTGGGGGTAGCAATCAGCCCCAGCATTTT. It specifies CAWSKGARIGGSNQPQHF.